These T cell receptor beta chains were read from a single sample in a study of cytomegalovirus exposure and HLA in healthy donors. Here immunoSEQ multiplex PCR was the method, and the copy in TCRdb shows in-frame clones only, minus some. The sample lists tens of thousands of clones; over 65% were seen once. Sequenced input: PBMCs. These receptors were taken from a woman in her 40s in good health and CMV-seropositive. The CDR3 runs from the conserved cysteine through the conserved F or W. Each record gives: CDR3 length, V gene, CDR3 protein.

15	TRBV27	CASRGLARSTDTQYF
24	TRBV13	CASSPTGGDSYEQYFGGDSYEQYF
15	TRBV4-1	CASSQDQGGFETQYF
12	TRBV6-5	CASSTINQPQHF
13	TRBV30	CAWSPDINQPQHF
15	TRBV5-1	CASSSNRASTDTQYF
12	TRBV10-3	CANSGRGDTQYF
14	TRBV6-5	CASSSGLSNTEAFF
14	TRBV19	CASTTGLSDYGYTF
14	TRBV11-3	CASSHRTGTGEQYF
21	TRBV4-3	CASSQDLGWDSISSYNSPLHF
13	TRBV5-4	CASSLGVNYGYTF
12	TRBV15	CATSRVPYEQYF
16	TRBV5-4	CASSLAGQGFAGELFF
14	TRBV5-4	CASSLTDSAGELFF
15	TRBV5-1	CASSLGLGTFNEQFF
17	TRBV7-8	CASSPWVSSGRGDTQYF
17	TRBV5-1	CASSLASGAESYNEQFF
12	TRBV19	CASSWEQGGAFF
15	TRBV13	CASSLGQGTYNEQFF
11	TRBV5-8	CASSPGTTEFF
16	TRBV7-3	CASSAGLAGGGDTQYF
13	TRBV7-9	CASSSQEGGELFF
17	TRBV6-7	CASSYSRDKTSGNTIYF